This T cell receptor beta chain was recovered during a study of OX40 agonist ivuxolimab in advanced cancers. About the full investigation: The costimulatory receptor OX40 (CD134) was targeted by ivuxolimab, a fully human IgG2 agonistic monoclonal antibody. Intravenous ivuxolimab was administered to patients every 2 weeks at six dose levels: 0.01, 0.1, 0.3, 1.5, 3 and 10 mg/kg. Of the approximately 50 dose-escalation patients, hepatocellular carcinoma was present in roughly 19, melanoma in approximately 15, renal cell carcinoma in 9 and head and neck cancer in 9. The dose-escalation cohort was over 70% male with a mean age of roughly 62 years, ranging from roughly 20 to 85. Patients were allowed to have had prior anti-PD-1, anti-PD-L1 or anti-CTLA-4 therapy, and 30% to 40% of the dose-escalation patients had previously received checkpoint inhibitors. Partial responses occurred in three dose-escalation patients: two with cutaneous melanoma and one with hepatocellular carcinoma. Peripheral TCRbeta sequencing was intended to test whether TCR sequence diversity was altered and clonal T-cell expansion was caused by ivuxolimab. The paper describes the monotherapy dose-escalation part (N ≈ 52 patients) of the phase I trial of ivuxolimab. On the study overall, not on this receptor specifically: After ivuxolimab, more expanded clones were found on average in CD8+ T cells than in CD4+ T cells. At doses of 0.1 to 3.0 mg/kg, clonal expansion of both CD4+ and CD8+ blood T cells was observed from baseline to week 6. The antigen specificity of the peripheral T cells that underwent clonal expansion was not determined. Partial responders in the 0.1-3.0 mg/kg groups had among the lowest normalized peripheral clonal expansion, especially among CD8+ T cells. Low levels of normalized T-cell clonal expansion were also shown by some nonresponding patients.

The trial excluded patients who had a history of autoimmune disease or who were on systemic immunosuppression. Peripheral blood for TCR sequencing was collected from all dose cohorts at baseline, on cycle 4 day 1, and on cycle 7 day 1. The samples were taken from a phase I, first-in-human, multicenter, open-label dose-escalation trial of ivuxolimab. Adults with locally advanced or metastatic melanoma, renal cell carcinoma, hepatocellular carcinoma or head and neck squamous cell carcinoma were enrolled in the trial. Before TCR sequencing, CD4+ T cells and CD8+ T cells were sorted from peripheral blood as separate populations. Worth noting for this clone: The specificity of this receptor is unknown. It has no much larger one-base neighbor in the sample; base qualities were not kept.

To sequence the TCRbeta CDR3 region, genomic DNA was isolated from the sorted cells. The immunoSEQ Assay was used for sequencing of TCRbeta CDR3 regions. TCRdb retrieved this table from immuneACCESS and kept in-frame rearrangements only. Not all clones are present; in checked studies, unresolved V genes account for under half, and no reason is known for the remainder. The sample table contains around 88,000 clones; only one count was recorded for 90% to 95% of them. The ten biggest clones cover 0.45% to 0.55% of the sample. This specimen was CD4+ or CD8+ T cells sorted from blood, taken in a trial of the OX40 agonist ivuxolimab. This TCR was recovered from an adult with an advanced solid tumor such as melanoma, head and neck, liver or kidney cancer.

The CDR3: CASSVGTGIKTQYF. The base sequence is TGTGCCAGCAGTGTTGGGACAGGCATCAAGACCCAGTACTTC. The sequence is built from TRBV2 and TRBJ2-5, and 8 junctional nucleotides match TRBD1. According to the germline V gene, CDR1 reads SNHLY and CDR2 reads FYNNEI. Measured from the cysteine to the phenylalanine, the CDR3 is 14 residues long. The sequence is cut down to CDR3 DNA, 42 bases in frame from base 1. V loses 4 bases at its end and J loses 6 bases; junction bases beyond the gene matches: 7.